The source of this TCR beta chain is a study of T cells in women clearing cervical HPV infection (dated by TCRdb to the late 2010s). With respect to the entire study: Cases were about two dozen women with histologically confirmed HPV16-related CIN3 or worse, including a couple of invasive cancers. The 20 to 25 controls were women who cleared a single incident HPV16 infection within 12 months without developing precancer or cancer. Five blinded duplicates per group were added as quality controls, so that approximately 60 samples were obtained: 50 or so participants and some 10 replicates. Among cases, blood sampling occurred a median of roughly 160 days after lesion detection, with an interquartile range of roughly 90 to 200 days. Nested within Costa Rica's Guanacaste HPV Natural History Study, an exploratory proof-of-principle case-control study compared TCR repertoires across cervical HPV16 outcomes. In the parent cohort, some 10,000 women aged 18 or older were enrolled in Guanacaste, Costa Rica, during about 1992 to 1994 and were followed for less than 8 years. Cases were matched to controls by age within five years and by the year the sample was collected. Since only a few of the women had HLA typing available, the possibility that HLA type was acting as a confounder could not be ruled out. Blood from cases was collected at the visit where the lesion was first found, while blood from controls was collected once the infection could no longer be detected. Cases had a median age of about 34 years and controls had a median age of approximately 37, with no significant differences in baseline characteristics. The research as a whole found: Because T-cell numbers per sample were unknown, differences in richness could reflect varying T-cell content rather than repertoire biology. Random forest classifiers that combined richness and V gene abundances separated cases from controls with an estimated AUC of around 0.83. TRBV6-7 relative abundance was lower in cases than in controls (around 0.11% versus 0.15%; Bonferroni P = 0.0008). Across sequencing depths, CIN3+ cases showed significantly higher TCR repertoire richness than controls, but evenness did not differ between the groups. Because of the cross-sectional design, the study could not determine whether the associations came before infection or resulted from infection, and neither effector/memory subsets nor HPV-specific T cells were isolated.

Every participant had a single incident cervical HPV16 infection, and women with prevalent HPV16 infections were excluded. Cervical HPV DNA was detected with MY09/MY11 PCR, and genotyping was done by dot-blot hybridization. Roughly 16 mL of heparinized blood were centrifuged, and the buffy coat was split into aliquots, frozen at -30 degrees C, and then kept at -80 degrees C. QIAGEN kits were used to extract genomic DNA from the buffy coat specimens. For this clone: What antigen it recognizes has not been identified. The read finishes 3 residues shy of the CDR3 end, and the germline J gene is used to complete it.

CDR1 is given as MDHEN and CDR2 as SYDVKM, both from the germline V gene. A distance of 17 bases separates the germline ends of V and J, which lose 4 bases and 4 bases respectively. Its CDR3 holds 15 amino acids, cysteine through phenylalanine. The DNA shown is the part of the CDR3 that was read: 36 bases, in frame from base 1. TCR beta CDR3 regions were amplified by multiplex PCR using the immunoSEQ assay from an average of about 1,200 ng genomic DNA per sample. Primer bias was corrected in the assay by using a complete synthetic TCR repertoire to establish an amplification baseline. The amplicons were sequenced using the Illumina platform. Regarding the original processing steps: Sequence errors were corrected by clustering with frequency ratios and a modified nearest-neighbor algorithm, and the sequences were then analyzed in the immunoSEQ Analyzer using IMGT gene definitions. At each rarefaction depth, TCR richness and evenness were averaged over 20 rarefaction repeats, and samples with fewer sequences than the depth were excluded. Wilcoxon rank sum tests with FDR correction were used to compare V, D and J gene relative abundances between the groups. An intraclass correlation of roughly 96% for TCR richness and an average of about 77% across 60 to 80 gene segments were obtained from the blinded duplicates. Drawn from immuneACCESS, this table holds only the in-frame rearrangements with V and J called that TCRdb kept. Clones are partly lost; checked studies trace under half to an unresolved V gene and leave the rest unexplained. V, J and clone size are taken as reported in that table, and D and trimming were inferred from the DNA itself. This sample's clone table shows 18,000 or so clones. The ten largest make up about 15% of the sample.

The V gene is TRBV28 and the J gene is TRBJ2-7; no D gene can be assigned with confidence. The sequencing input was blood buffy coat. The sequence was collected from a woman aged 18 to 75 with a cervical HPV16 infection that either progressed to CIN3+ or cleared (not recorded which). CDR3 DNA, as far as it was read: TGTGCCAGCAGTTCCCTATCGGGTGCTAATTACGAG. Its amino acids are CASSSLSGANYE. The full CDR3 is CASSSLSGANYEQYF. The full variable domain, with segments outside the CDR3 supplied by the reference TRBV28 and TRBJ2-7 proteins, appears as DVKVTQSSRYLVKRTGEKVFLECVQDMDHENMFWYRQDPGLGLRLIYFSYDVKMKEKGDIPEGYSVSREKKERFSLILESASTNQTSMYLCASSSLSGANYEQYFGPGTRLTVT.